The 20 T cell receptor beta chains reported below all come from one sample, sequenced in a study of blood T cells in healthy people across ages. With a J-beta primer mix and a sample-barcoded 5' primer, a second PCR ran about 7 to 12 cycles. TCRdb processed the 5' RACE reads anew with MiXCR; each CDR3 protein has one entry. Among hundreds of thousands of distinct CDR3 sequences listed, approximately 21% were seen once. The sequencing sample was made of blood. The receptors were gathered from a man aged 65 to 79 in good health.

This clonotype was picked up a small number of times. This CDR3 is CAISEQGNNQPQHF. The CDR3 nucleotides are TGTGCCATCAGTGAGCAGGGGAACAATCAGCCCCAGCATTTT. The V call is TRBV10-3, the J call TRBJ1-5; D may be TRBD1 (6 bases). The CDR3 is made up of 14 amino acids. The germline gives CDR1 ENHRY, CDR2 SYGVKD. Between the trimmed V and J ends, which lost 2 bases and 3 bases, there was a span of 8 bases.

The CDR3 DNA sequence: TGTGCCAGCAGCTCGAACATTATGGGCTACACCTTC. This encodes CASSSNIMGYTF. The rearrangement links TRBV7-2 to TRBJ1-2; no clear D. V was cut by 4 bases and J by 8 bases, with 11 bases left in between. The germline V gene encodes CDR1 SGHTA and CDR2 FQGNSA. This CDR3 is 12 amino acids long.

This clonotype turned up a few times. The V call is TRBV3-1, the J call TRBJ2-5; TRBD2 might be the D (6 bases). Trimming removed 5 bases from V and 6 bases from J, with 13 bases in between. This CDR3 is built from 13 residues. Germline CDR1 LGHDT, CDR2 YNNKEL (reference sequence). In DNA form, the CDR3 reads TGTGCCAGCAGCAAGGGACTCATGAAGACCCAGTACTTC. Encoded protein: CASSKGLMKTQYF.

The chain couples TRBV6-5 to TRBJ2-1; 13 bases are a match to TRBD2. From germline, CDR1 is MNHEY and CDR2 SVGAGI. Trimming cost V 6 bases and J 2 bases; bases outside gene matches: 4. The CDR3 runs 16 residues. CDR3 sequence reads: CASSRLAGGTYNEQFF. The CDR3 DNA reads as TGTGCCAGCAGCAGACTAGCGGGGGGCACCTACAATGAGCAGTTCTTC.

This clonotype was counted only a few times. The chain joins TRBV20-1 to TRBJ1-5; 7 bases line up with TRBD1. This CDR3 contains 16 residues. The ends lost 6 bases at V and 6 bases at J; junction bases unmatched: 17. CDR1 and CDR2 from the germline V gene are DFQATT and SNEGSKA (reference sequence). In nucleotides, the CDR3 is TGCAGTGCCATCCCCGGGACAGTAAGGCAAACTCAGCCCCAGCATTTT. Protein product: CSAIPGTVRQTQPQHF.

The sample holds a few counts of this clonotype. The genes are TRBV3-1 and TRBJ1-5, with D unresolved. The ends were cut back, 3 bases at V and 9 bases at J, with 15 bases in the middle. Looked up from germline, CDR1 is LGHDT and CDR2 is YNNKEL (reference sequence). The CDR3 totals 14 residues. CDR3 nucleotide sequence: TGTGCCAGCAGCCAGAAAACAGCCGCAGGGCCCCAGCATTTT. This translates into CASSQKTAAGPQHF.

The gene calls are TRBV6-5 and TRBJ2-4; the D is unclear. Germline V gives CDR1 MNHEY, CDR2 SVGAGI. The CDR3 length is 13 residues. V lost 2 bases to trimming and J lost 8 bases, with 10 bases between them. The CDR3 nucleotides are TGTGCCAGCAGTTACGGGTTTATGGACATTCAGTACTTC. This translates into CASSYGFMDIQYF.

This clonotype was counted only a few times. The CDR3 DNA is TGTGCCAGCAGCTTATATGCAGGACGAAATGAAGCTTTCTTT. Protein: CASSLYAGRNEAFF. V is TRBV13 and J is TRBJ1-1; D uncertain. The CDR3 is 14 amino acids. Trimming cost V 2 bases and J 7 bases, with 14 bases left between them. CDR1 is PRHDT, CDR2 FYEKMQ, per germline (reference sequence).

The chain is built from TRBV20-1 and TRBJ2-1, with 8 positions matching TRBD2. Germline CDR1 and CDR2: DFQATT and SNEGSKA (reference sequence). V shed 3 bases and J 7 bases; nucleotides not matched to a gene: 11. This CDR3 is 15 amino acids long. The CDR3 region is CSARSSLAGDNEQFF. CDR3 DNA: TGCAGTGCTAGGAGCAGTCTAGCGGGCGATAATGAGCAGTTCTTC.

The table lists this clonotype with a few counts. The chain carries TRBV5-6 and TRBJ1-2, with a possible D match to TRBD1 (6 bases). V lost 4 bases to trimming and J lost 4 bases, with 14 bases between them. The germline gives CDR1 SGHDT, CDR2 YYEEEE. The CDR3 loop spans 14 amino acids. The CDR3 loop reads CASSTRQAGYGYTF. DNA for the CDR3: TGTGCCAGCAGCACCCGACAGGCGGGCTATGGCTACACCTTC.

The chain links TRBV5-1 to TRBJ2-3; 14 nucleotides align to TRBD2. Losses at the gene ends were 4 bases for V and 1 base for J; bases not matched to a gene: 8. The germline CDR1 and CDR2 sequences are SGHRS and YFSETQ. CDR3 length: 18 amino acids. CDR3 coding DNA: TGCGCCAGCAGCGCGGGACTAGCGGGAGCCTCGGGCACAGATACGCAGTATTTT. Translation: CASSAGLAGASGTDTQYF.

The V call is TRBV9, the J call TRBJ2-7, with D possibly TRBD2 on 5 matching bases. The V gene's germline CDR1 is SGDLS and CDR2 YYNGEE. The germline V and J ends were trimmed by 0 bases and 0 bases, with 7 bases remaining between them. The CDR3 extends over 14 amino acids. For the CDR3, the DNA is TGTGCCAGCAGCGTAGCTAGCACCTCCTACGAGCAGTACTTC. Protein sequence: CASSVASTSYEQYF.

V gene TRBV11-1 combines with J gene TRBJ1-1, with a weak D call TRBD1 (5 bases). V was clipped by 5 bases and J by 0 bases, with 22 bases between them. The CDR3 runs 18 residues. CDR1 is SGHAT and CDR2 is FQDESV in the germline V gene (reference sequence). This CDR3 is CASSPRTSNHWMNTEAFF. CDR3 DNA: TGTGCCAGCAGCCCCCGGACATCCAACCACTGGATGAACACTGAAGCTTTCTTT.

This clonotype was recorded once. J is TRBJ2-5 and V is TRBV7-2; TRBD1 agrees at 12 bases. The last part of the DNA fits TRBJ2-1 better; the J call may be wrong. The length of the CDR3 is 17 residues. Germline values: CDR1 SGHTA, CDR2 FQGNSA. The CDR3 sequence is CASSLMGQGASYNEQFF. For the CDR3, the DNA is TGTGCCAGCAGCTTAATGGGACAGGGGGCCTCCTACAATGAGCAGTTCTTC.

This clonotype was counted only a few times. The rearrangement links TRBV6-5 to TRBJ1-2, with 7 bases identical to TRBD1. Trimming at V came to 7 bases and at J to 4 bases, leaving 12 bases not matched to a gene. The germline V gene has CDR1 MNHEY and CDR2 SVGAGI. The CDR3 is 15 amino acids. CDR3 bases: TGTGCCAGCACCAAGGGTAACAGGGGACCCTATGGCTACACCTTC. The encoded protein is CASTKGNRGPYGYTF.

Ten or more counts support this clonotype. The CDR3 region is CSAREPAGGINEQFF. In DNA, the CDR3 is TGCAGTGCTAGAGAACCTGCGGGGGGAATTAATGAGCAGTTCTTC. The V gene is TRBV20-1, the J gene TRBJ2-1, with TRBD2 matching 8 bases. Per germline, CDR1 DFQATT and CDR2 SNEGSKA (reference sequence). Trimming at V came to 0 bases and at J to 7 bases, leaving 8 bases not matched to a gene. The CDR3 runs 15 residues.

This clonotype has more than one count but fewer than ten. This chain uses TRBV29-1 with TRBJ1-2, with TRBD1 as a possible D gene (5 bases). The V end lost 4 bases, the J end lost 8 bases, and 20 bases lay between the germline ends. The CDR3 has 14 amino acids. Germline loops: CDR1 SQVTM, CDR2 ANQGSEA. CDR3 in amino acids: CSVGGRETGWGYTF. The CDR3 DNA sequence: TGCAGCGTTGGAGGGCGGGAAACAGGTTGGGGCTACACCTTC.

This clonotype has just a few counts. The chain joins TRBV24-1 to TRBJ2-2; tentative D call: TRBD2 (5 bases). Germline V gene lookup returns CDR1 KGHDR and CDR2 SFDVKD. This CDR3 contains 13 residues. Trimming removed 5 bases at V and 3 bases at J, with 6 bases between. CDR3: CATSGGYTGELFF. The DNA for the CDR3 is TGTGCCACCAGTGGAGGGTACACCGGGGAGCTGTTTTTT.

V gene TRBV2 combines with J gene TRBJ1-2; D gene unclear. The germline V gene encodes CDR1 SNHLY and CDR2 FYNNEI. V was pared by 6 bases and J by 8 bases, with 10 bases between. The CDR3 loop spans 11 amino acids. CDR3 bases: TGTGCCAGCAGGCCGGACGGAGGCTACACCTTC. It encodes CASRPDGGYTF.

This clonotype has a handful of counts. The chain links TRBV6-5 to TRBJ2-5; D might be TRBD1 or TRBD2, each matching 6 bases. The end of the DNA aligns better with TRBJ2-1, so the J call may be wrong. In germline, CDR1 is MNHEY, CDR2 SVGAGI. The CDR3 covers 14 residues. DNA for the CDR3: TGTGCCAGCAGTTATCCGGGGGACACTCGAAAGCAGTTCTTC. It encodes CASSYPGDTRKQFF.